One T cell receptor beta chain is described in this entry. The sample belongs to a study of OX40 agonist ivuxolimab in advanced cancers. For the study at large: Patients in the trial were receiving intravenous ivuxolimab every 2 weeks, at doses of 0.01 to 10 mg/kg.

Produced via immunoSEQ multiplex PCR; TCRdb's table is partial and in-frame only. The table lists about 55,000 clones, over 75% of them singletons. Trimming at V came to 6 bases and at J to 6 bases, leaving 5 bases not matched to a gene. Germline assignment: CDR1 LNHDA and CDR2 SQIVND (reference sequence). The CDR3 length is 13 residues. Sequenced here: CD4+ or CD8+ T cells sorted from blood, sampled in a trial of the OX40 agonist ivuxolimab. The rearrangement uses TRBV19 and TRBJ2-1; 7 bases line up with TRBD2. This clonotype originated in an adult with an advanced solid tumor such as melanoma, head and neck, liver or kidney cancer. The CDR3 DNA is TGTGCCAGTAGATTGGCTAGCGGCAATGAGCAGTTCTTC. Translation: CASRLASGNEQFF.